The text below deals with one TCR beta chain. Its binding antigen is unknown. No per-base quality is available; no much larger clone lies one base away. The sample holds other DNA sequences that translate to the same CDR3. The data stem from a study of shared clonotypes between healthy human individuals (TCRdb year 2020). At the level of the whole study: The cohort comprised two women and a few men aged 18 to 49 years. To estimate repertoire size and how much clonotype sharing occurs between individuals, the study deeply sequenced the blood TCR repertoires of roughly 5 healthy adults. Libraries were prepared and TCR repertoires were sequenced by different laboratories using diverse techniques, in order to increase sequencing depth and limit assay-specific biases. Each donor's leukapheresis produced roughly between about 0.9 and 9.5 billion PBMCs. General conclusions and limits of the study: Because the study included a small number of donors, the genetic and exposure-history diversity represented was limited. Pairwise subsampling led to the expectation that sequencing depth would affect the degree of clonotype sharing among donors. Sampling was restricted to blood, and TCR repertoires in tissues likely differ from the TCR repertoires found in blood.

Using the deep immunoSEQ assay, TCR CDR3 regions were amplified from genomic DNA by multiplex PCR. For each cell subset, the extracted genomic DNA was distributed evenly across all wells of several immunoSEQ 96-well plates, and each plate served as one replicate. For unsorted PBMC, approximately 0.3 ug genomic DNA, equal to about 29,000 T cell genomes, was loaded into each replicate PCR. Ten immunoSEQ deep assay plates were used to sequence unsorted PBMC genomic DNA. Purified libraries were quantified with a Qubit 3.0 fluorometer, sized on a Bioanalyzer 2100, and re-quantified with the KAPA Library Quantification kit. Every immunoSEQ 96-well plate was sequenced on a separate single-read 150-cycle Illumina NextSeq 550 flow cell. Under the source paper's analysis protocol: Because the immunoSEQ output included only junctional sequences and no quality scores, the filtering could not be the same as the filtering used for full-length reads. Sequences were annotated with PyIR, a Python wrapper for IgBLAST v1.9, using IMGT germline references to assign V/J genes and CDR3. Reads were removed for weak V/J assignments (E-value above 1e-6), missing CDR3, stop codons, out-of-frame junctions, or ambiguous translated residues. V3J clonotypes were defined as sequences sharing the same inferred V gene, J gene, and CDR3 amino acid sequence. Percentage overlap between repertoires was calculated by dividing the number of shared unique clonotypes by the size of the smaller repertoire. Three approaches were used to assess repertoire richness: RTK rarefaction, the Chao1 estimator, and Recon v2.1 estimates of unobserved clonotypes. TCRdb obtained this table from immuneACCESS and retained in-frame rearrangements with V and J assigned. These tables miss some clones; where compared with another copy, unresolved V genes account for less than half of the shortfall, and the remainder is unexplained. V and J calls and clone size are copied from that table; D and trimming were computed from the DNA. The sample table shows approximately 500,000 clones, and more than 65% are seen once. The top ten constitute 13% of the sample.

The donors were healthy, HIV-negative adults who had no recently reported acute infections or vaccinations. Every donor was a Caucasian adult living in Nashville, Tennessee, USA. For unsorted samples, tens of millions of PBMCs were counted and genomic DNA was extracted with the QIAamp DNA Blood Mini kit. After blood collection by leukapheresis, PBMCs were isolated using Ficoll-Histopaque density gradient centrifugation and then cryopreserved in the vapor phase of liquid nitrogen. From the germline V gene (reference sequence), CDR1 is PRHDT and CDR2 is FYEKMQ. V loses 0 bases of germline sequence and J loses 4 bases, and the interval between the two ends is 9 bases. The CDR3 sequence holds 14 residues, the cysteine and phenylalanine included. The CDR3 DNA has 42 bases and is translated from base 1.

This receptor chain uses TRBV13 and TRBJ2-5; D gene: possibly TRBD2, on 6 matching bases. This clonotype originated in a woman in her thirties or forties in good health. Some clones in this sample may be carry-over from other donors' samples. Sequencing was done on a sample of PBMCs. In nucleotide form, the sequence is TGTGCCAGCAGCTTAGGGCAGGGAGGAGAGACCCAGTACTTC. It translates as CASSLGQGGETQYF.